The 25 T cell receptor beta chains reported below all come from one sample, sequenced in a study of cytomegalovirus exposure and HLA in healthy donors. PCR involved 60 Vbeta and 13 Jbeta primers. Sequencing used immunoSEQ multiplex PCR; TCRdb keeps in-frame clones, though not all of them. The repertoire holds about 180,000 clones, with 77% as singletons. The sequenced sample was PBMCs. The receptors stem from a man aged 18 to 29 in good health and CMV-seronegative.

The chain employs TRBV27 and TRBJ1-3, with D unresolved. Germline CDR1 MNHEY, CDR2 SMNVEV (reference sequence). The CDR3 totals 15 residues. Trimming removed 6 bases at V and 0 bases at J, with 12 bases between. The CDR3 bases are TGTGCCAGCAGCCCCGACGGGTCCTCTGGAAACACCATATATTTT. Translating gives CASSPDGSSGNTIYF.

The chain is built from TRBV7-8 and TRBJ2-2, with D possibly being TRBD1 (6 bases). V was shortened by 0 bases and J by 1 base, with 15 bases between the two germline ends. The CDR3 consists of 18 residues. Germline V lookup: CDR1 SGHVS, CDR2 FQNEAQ. CDR3 sequence: CASSLAIIQGMNTGELFF. DNA for the CDR3: TGTGCCAGCAGCTTAGCCATTATACAGGGTATGAACACCGGGGAGCTGTTTTTT.

This sequence joins TRBV30 and TRBJ2-7, with a tentative D call TRBD1 (6 bases). This CDR3 is 14 amino acids long. V lost 0 bases, J lost 6 bases, and 15 bases lay in between. Looked up from germline, CDR1 is GTSNPN and CDR2 is SVGIG (reference sequence). This CDR3 reads CAWSVGQGWVEQYF. CDR3 DNA: TGTGCCTGGAGTGTGGGCCAGGGGTGGGTCGAGCAGTACTTC.

As regards this clone: The germline gene is not matched at one end of the junction; a read error may be the cause. The J gene is TRBJ2-1, the V gene TRBV7-9; the match to TRBD2 covers 8 bases. CDR3 length: 17 amino acids. CDR1 and CDR2 from the germline V gene are SEHNR and FQNEAQ (reference sequence). CDR3 coding DNA: TGTTCCAGCAGCTTAGCGGGACCCGGTACTAGCAACAATGAGCAGTTCTTC. Translating gives CSSSLAGPGTSNNEQFF.

The chain uses TRBV7-9 and TRBJ2-7; the match to TRBD1 covers 8 bases. The CDR3 consists of 14 residues. Germline trimming cut 4 bases from V and 3 bases from J; bases unmatched to any gene: 5. Per the germline V gene, CDR1 is SEHNR and CDR2 is FQNEAQ (reference sequence). Here the CDR3 reads CASSSDRGDYEQYF. The CDR3 nucleotides read TGTGCCAGCAGCTCCGACAGGGGCGACTACGAGCAGTACTTC. Full variable domain (outside the CDR3, taken from reference TRBV7-9 and TRBJ2-7): DTGVSQNPRHKITKRGQNVTFRCDPISEHNRLYWYRQTLGQGPEFLTYFQNEAQLEKSRLLSDRFSAERPKGSFSTLEIQRTEQGDSAMYLCASSSDRGDYEQYFGPGTRLTVT.

This clone was observed a handful of times. The chain carries TRBV6-6 and TRBJ2-7; TRBD1 might be the D (7 bases). V was trimmed by 0 bases and J by 4 bases, leaving 13 bases between them. The CDR3 runs 15 residues. Germline V lookup: CDR1 MNHNY, CDR2 SVGAGI (reference sequence). CDR3 in amino acids: CASSYSGGGGYEQYF. The CDR3 region has the DNA TGTGCCAGCAGTTACTCTGGAGGGGGCGGTTACGAGCAGTACTTC.

This clone was detected a few times. V gene TRBV11-2 combines with J gene TRBJ2-3; 8 positions agree with TRBD2. Unmatched junction bases numbered 17, after V lost 5 bases and J lost 4 bases. The CDR3 covers 18 residues. Germline CDR1 is SGHAT and CDR2 is FQNNGV. The CDR3 DNA reads as TGTGCCAGCAGCGCTCGATCCGTCGCGGGAGGCCCCCCAGATACGCAGTATTTT. Its translation: CASSARSVAGGPPDTQYF.

The chain joins TRBV9 to TRBJ2-6; unclear D gene. V lost 3 bases and J 4 bases, leaving 17 bases between the germline ends. CDR3 length: 17 amino acids. Germline CDR1 is SGDLS and CDR2 is YYNGEE. In DNA form, the CDR3 reads TGTGCCAGCAGCGAGACGGCGCGATCGAGGGGGGCCAACGTCCTGACTTTC. It translates to CASSETARSRGANVLTF. Supplemented by reference TRBV9 and TRBJ2-6, the full variable domain reads DSGVTQTPKHLITATGQRVTLRCSPRSGDLSVYWYQQSLDQGLQFLIQYYNGEERAKGNILERFSAQQFPDLHSELNLSSLELGDSALYFCASSETARSRGANVLTFGAGSRLTVL.

This chain uses TRBV9 with TRBJ2-1; TRBD2 aligns across 10 bases. This CDR3 contains 15 residues. J was trimmed by 12 bases and V by 0 bases; bases with no gene match: 9. Looked up from germline, CDR1 is SGDLS and CDR2 is YYNGEE. The CDR3 reads CASSVASGGAKVQFF. CDR3 nucleotide sequence: TGTGCCAGCAGCGTAGCCAGCGGGGGGGCCAAAGTGCAGTTCTTC.

The genes are TRBV7-2 and TRBJ1-4, with a weak D call TRBD1 (6 bases). There are 15 residues in the CDR3. Germline CDR1 is SGHTA and CDR2 is FQGNSA. Trimming shortened V by 3 bases and J by 6 bases, and 14 bases separated the two germline ends. CDR3 bases: TGTGCCAGCAGCTTTAGTGGGGGCCTGGATGAAAAACTGTTTTTT. It translates to CASSFSGGLDEKLFF.

The chain links TRBV27 to TRBJ2-6; weak D call: TRBD1 (5 bases). Between the trimmed V and J ends, which lost 5 bases and 0 bases, there was a span of 11 bases. This CDR3 is 16 amino acids long. Germline CDR1 and CDR2: MNHEY and SMNVEV (reference sequence). The CDR3: CASSNIGVSGANVLTF. The CDR3 DNA follows: TGTGCCAGCAGTAATATAGGGGTCTCTGGGGCCAACGTCCTGACTTTC.

This sequence joins TRBV29-1 and TRBJ1-2, with no clear D. This CDR3 is 12 amino acids long. V lost 4 bases and J lost 8, with 14 bases in between. The germline V gene has CDR1 SQVTM and CDR2 ANQGSEA. CDR3 residues: CSVAHGSLGYTF. The CDR3 nucleotides read TGCAGCGTTGCACACGGGTCTTTGGGCTACACCTTC.

The chain combines TRBV5-8 with TRBJ1-5; the D gene is possibly TRBD1 (6 bases). Trimming pared 2 bases from V and 0 bases from J, leaving 9 bases between. The germline gives CDR1 SGHTS, CDR2 YDEGEE. The CDR3 contains 15 residues. The DNA for the CDR3 is TGTGCCAGCAGCTTATGGACAGATAGCAATCAGCCCCAGCATTTT. Amino acid sequence: CASSLWTDSNQPQHF.

The chain is built from TRBV7-2 and TRBJ2-3; no clear D. The ends were cut back, 2 bases at V and 4 bases at J, with 4 bases in the middle. This CDR3 has 12 residues. Per germline, CDR1 SGHTA and CDR2 FQGNSA. The CDR3 loop reads CASSLYSDTQYF. The DNA of the CDR3 is TGTGCCAGCAGCTTATATTCAGATACGCAGTATTTT.

The chain joins TRBV18 to TRBJ1-5; 9 bases map to TRBD1. Trimming cost V 6 bases and J 7 bases; bases outside gene matches: 13. Germline V lookup: CDR1 KGHSH, CDR2 LQKENI. The CDR3 consists of 16 residues. The CDR3 is CASSWAPGTGSQPQHF. CDR3 DNA sequence: TGTGCCAGCTCTTGGGCACCCGGGACAGGGTCACAGCCCCAGCATTTT.

The gene calls are TRBV10-3 and TRBJ1-2; perhaps TRBD1 as D (6 bases). This CDR3 spans 15 amino acids. V was trimmed by 3 bases and J by 7 bases, leaving 18 bases between them. Germline V gene lookup returns CDR1 ENHRY and CDR2 SYGVKD. This CDR3 reads CAISDTLQGPGGYTF. The CDR3 coding sequence is TGTGCCATCAGTGACACCCTCCAGGGGCCCGGTGGCTACACCTTC.

The chain carries TRBV7-8 and TRBJ1-1, with TRBD1 identical over 11 bases. CDR1 and CDR2 (germline): SGHVS, FQNEAQ. This CDR3 comprises 15 residues. V lost 2 bases, J lost 4 bases, and 3 bases stayed unmatched. CDR3 DNA sequence: TGTGCCAGCAGCTTAAGGGACAGGGGGGGCACTGAAGCTTTCTTT. Protein: CASSLRDRGGTEAFF.

The rearrangement uses TRBV14 and TRBJ1-2; no firm D call. The CDR3 has 13 amino acids. V gave up 7 bases and J gave up 2 bases, with 11 bases separating them. Looked up from germline, CDR1 is SGHDN and CDR2 is FVKESK. CDR3 protein: CASTGSANYGYTF. The CDR3 DNA is TGTGCCAGCACGGGGTCGGCAAACTATGGCTACACCTTC.

The table lists this clone with a few counts. The chain carries TRBV5-4 and TRBJ2-3; TRBD2 matches at 11 bases. Looked up from germline, CDR1 is SGHNT and CDR2 is YYREEE (reference sequence). With V trimmed by 2 bases and J by 1 base, 0 bases remained unmatched. The CDR3 contains 15 residues. The CDR3 DNA follows: TGTGCCAGCAGCTTTAGCGGGGGGGGCACAGATACGCAGTATTTT. It encodes CASSFSGGGTDTQYF.

This clone was observed a single time. The chain is built from TRBV7-8 and TRBJ1-1; D is perhaps TRBD1 (5 bases). The CDR3 covers 11 residues. Germline CDR1 reads SGHVS; CDR2 reads FQNEAQ. Between the trimmed V and J ends, which lost 2 bases and 7 bases, there was a span of 5 bases. The CDR3 spells CASSLQGEAFF. The DNA for the CDR3 is TGTGCCAGCAGCTTACAGGGTGAAGCTTTCTTT.

This clone turned up a few times. V and J are TRBV19 and TRBJ1-2; 8 bases map to TRBD1. J gave up 0 bases and V 6 bases, and 6 bases lay outside the gene matches. Germline V gives CDR1 LNHDA, CDR2 SQIVND (reference sequence). This CDR3 region has 15 residues. CDR3: CASRGDRSSNYGYTF. DNA for the CDR3: TGTGCCAGTAGGGGGGACAGGAGTTCTAACTATGGCTACACCTTC.

This clone was observed a few times. The chain couples TRBV30 to TRBJ2-3, with a tentative D call TRBD1 (5 bases). The CDR3 contains 15 residues. CDR1 and CDR2 (germline): GTSNPN, SVGIG (reference sequence). The CDR3 nucleotides read TGTGGAATGACGGTCGGGCTAGGGGCCACAGATACGCAGTATTTT. Encoded protein: CGMTVGLGATDTQYF.

This clone has a handful of counts. The chain combines TRBV19 with TRBJ1-5; possibly TRBD1 for D (6 bases). V dropped 6 bases and J dropped 1 base, with 10 bases sitting between them. The CDR3 runs 14 residues. Germline CDR1 and CDR2: LNHDA and SQIVND (reference sequence). The CDR3 loop is CASRTGQSNQPQHF. The CDR3 DNA reads TGTGCCAGTAGGACTGGACAGAGCAATCAGCCCCAGCATTTT.

The V gene is TRBV25-1, the J gene TRBJ2-5; 7 positions agree with TRBD2. Germline trimming cut 1 base from V and 2 bases from J; bases unmatched to any gene: 10. The CDR3 is 17 residues long. Germline V lookup: CDR1 MGHDK, CDR2 SYGVNS. CDR3 DNA: TGTGCCAGCAGTGAATTGGGCAGGGCGGGAGCTCAAGAGACCCAGTACTTC. Translating gives CASSELGRAGAQETQYF.

This clone was recorded once. This chain connects TRBV19 to TRBJ1-5; D remains unclear. Germline CDR1 LNHDA, CDR2 SQIVND (reference sequence). V was pared by 6 bases and J by 6 bases, with 12 bases between. The CDR3 totals 13 residues. The CDR3 DNA reads as TGTGCCAGTAGCGAGGAAAGGTTTCAGCCCCAGCATTTT. This codes for CASSEERFQPQHF. Supplemented by reference TRBV19 and TRBJ1-5, the full variable domain reads DGGITQSPKYLFRKEGQNVTLSCEQNLNHDAMYWYRQDPGQGLRLIYYSQIVNDFQKGDIAEGYSVSREKKESFPLTVTSAQKNPTAFYLCASSEERFQPQHFGDGTRLSIL.